The source of this TCR beta chain is a study of cytomegalovirus exposure and HLA in healthy donors. V lost 3 bases, J lost 2 bases, and 12 bases stayed unmatched. CDR3 length equals 18 residues. Germline CDR1 SEHNR, CDR2 FQNEAQ (reference sequence). The study ran its PCR with 60 Vbeta and 13 Jbeta primers. Generated by immunoSEQ multiplex PCR, the TCRdb table keeps only in-frame clones and is missing some. The table lists 150,000 or so clones, more than 65% of them singletons. Healthy donors of bone marrow made up the group. This TCR came from a man aged 25-45 years in good health and CMV-seronegative. Sequencing used PBMCs. This chain connects TRBV7-9 to TRBJ2-3, with 9 bases that match TRBD2. DNA of the CDR3: TGTGCCAGCAGCTTTCTTCTTAGTAGCGGGGGATCCACAGATACGCAGTATTTT. It specifies CASSFLLSSGGSTDTQYF.